The next 11 T cell receptor beta chains were all read from a single sample in a study of blood T cell repertoires in COVID-19. Clones were sequenced by immunoSEQ multiplex PCR, and TCRdb holds only the in-frame ones, with some missing. The data contain fewer than 30,000 clones, approximately 83% of them seen just once; the ten biggest clones take up about 30%. Sequenced input: peripheral blood. These receptor sequences come from a woman aged 80 or over with COVID-19, enrolled during active disease.

The chain has TRBV14 and TRBJ1-6; D remains unclear. The CDR3 is made up of 15 amino acids. The V gene lost 0 bases and the J gene lost 6 bases, with 9 bases spanning the gap. Germline loops: CDR1 SGHDN, CDR2 FVKESK. CDR3 in amino acids: CASSQDGRGNSPLHF. DNA for the CDR3: TGTGCCAGCAGCCAAGATGGGCGGGGTAATTCACCCCTCCACTTT.

This chain connects TRBV27 to TRBJ2-2, with 9 bases matching TRBD2. The junction had 5 bases not matched to a gene; V was cut back by 4 bases and J by 5 bases. Germline CDR1 reads MNHEY; CDR2 reads SMNVEV (reference sequence). This CDR3 has 15 amino acids. The CDR3 loop reads CASSYGGGATGELFF. In DNA form, the CDR3 reads TGTGCCAGCAGTTACGGCGGGGGGGCAACCGGGGAGCTGTTTTTT.

The V and J genes are TRBV5-4 and TRBJ2-1; 7 bases are a match to TRBD1. V trimming: 2 bases; J trimming: 4 bases; junction bases outside the gene matches: 3. Germline lookup yields CDR1 SGHNT and CDR2 YYREEE (reference sequence). The CDR3 spans 14 residues. The CDR3 region has the DNA TGTGCCAGCAGCTTCGGGGACAGATACAATGAGCAGTTCTTC. Translated: CASSFGDRYNEQFF. The whole variable domain, remainder taken from reference TRBV5-4 and TRBJ2-1, is ETGVTQSPTHLIKTRGQQVTLRCSSQSGHNTVSWYQQALGQGPQFIFQYYREEENGRGNFPPRFSGLQFPNYSSELNVNALELDDSALYLCASSFGDRYNEQFFGPGTRLTVL.

This clone was seen only once. The gene calls are TRBV5-1 and TRBJ2-3, with 10 bases matching TRBD2. The junction had 9 bases not matched to a gene; V was cut back by 4 bases and J by 4 bases. CDR1 and CDR2 (germline): SGHRS, YFSETQ. The CDR3 extends over 16 amino acids. The CDR3 bases are TGCGCCAGCAGCCAAGGTAGCGGGGGGTTATCAGATACGCAGTATTTT. This translates into CASSQGSGGLSDTQYF.

This chain uses TRBV5-5 with TRBJ2-5; 9 nucleotides match TRBD1. Germline lookup yields CDR1 SGHKS and CDR2 YYEKEE (reference sequence). V lost 0 bases to trimming and J lost 0 bases; unmatched junction nucleotides: 3. The CDR3 is made up of 16 amino acids. CDR3 in amino acids: CASSLAGTGHQETQYF. For the CDR3, the DNA is TGTGCCAGCAGCTTGGCCGGGACAGGGCACCAAGAGACCCAGTACTTC. The full variable domain, in which reference TRBV5-5 and TRBJ2-5 provide the parts outside the CDR3, is DAGVTQSPTHLIKTRGQQVTLRCSPISGHKSVSWYQQVLGQGPQFIFQYYEKEERGRGNFPDRFSARQFPNYSSELNVNALLLGDSALYLCASSLAGTGHQETQYFGPGTRLLVL.

The chain joins TRBV5-1 to TRBJ2-7, with 8 positions matching TRBD2. CDR1 SGHRS and CDR2 YFSETQ come from the germline V gene. The CDR3 consists of 16 residues. J lost 4 bases, V lost 0 bases, and 9 bases had no gene match. The CDR3 spells CASSLEGAAGAYEQYF. CDR3 DNA sequence: TGCGCCAGCAGCTTGGAGGGTGCAGCGGGGGCTTACGAGCAGTACTTC.

The chain employs TRBV18 and TRBJ2-7; 7 bases agree with TRBD1. This CDR3 has 15 residues. J gave up 2 bases and V 1 base, and 5 bases lay outside the gene matches. CDR1 is KGHSH and CDR2 is LQKENI in the germline V gene. CDR3 DNA sequence: TGTGCCAGCTCACCACGTCCGGGACAGACCTACGAGCAGTACTTC. It codes for CASSPRPGQTYEQYF.

This chain joins TRBV11-2 and TRBJ1-6; D is undetermined. Deletions cut 0 bases from V and 7 bases from J, with 10 bases between. Germline V gene data show CDR1 as SGHAT and CDR2 as FQNNGV. The CDR3 runs 15 residues. The CDR3 here is CASSLEPSRNSPLHF. In DNA, the CDR3 is TGTGCCAGCAGCTTAGAGCCGAGTCGGAATTCACCCCTCCACTTT.

This clone was seen once. V usage is TRBV7-3 and J usage is TRBJ2-1; possible D gene TRBD1, 5 bases. V was cut by 1 base and J by 0 bases, with 16 bases left in between. The CDR3 is 18 residues long. The germline V gene has CDR1 SGHTA and CDR2 FQGTGA. CDR3 region: CASSLKGQGPSSYNEQFF. CDR3 DNA sequence: TGTGCCAGCAGCTTAAAAGGTCAGGGTCCTAGCTCCTACAATGAGCAGTTCTTC. Full variable domain (remainder filled in from reference TRBV7-3 and TRBJ2-1): GAGVSQTPSNKVTEKGKYVELRCDPISGHTALYWYRQSLGQGPEFLIYFQGTGAADDSGLPNDRFFAVRPEGSVSTLKIQRTERGDSAVYLCASSLKGQGPSSYNEQFFGPGTRLTVL.

The rearrangement links TRBV6-5 to TRBJ2-5; D might be TRBD1 (6 bases). The CDR3 has 13 residues. The V gene's germline CDR1 is MNHEY and CDR2 SVGAGI. The V and J ends lost 6 bases and 5 bases respectively, with 13 bases between them. The DNA of the CDR3 is TGTGCCAGCAGGACGACAGGCCCGGAGACCCAGTACTTC. It encodes CASRTTGPETQYF.

The V and J genes are TRBV7-9 and TRBJ1-1; D gene uncertain. The ends were cut back, 3 bases at V and 2 bases at J, with 7 bases in the middle. This CDR3 has 13 residues. CDR1 SEHNR and CDR2 FQNEAQ come from the germline V gene (reference sequence). The CDR3: CASSFTTNTEAFF. The CDR3 DNA follows: TGTGCCAGCAGCTTCACTACAAACACTGAAGCTTTCTTT.